Below, 19 T cell receptor beta chains from the same sample are listed, as sequenced in a study of high-grade serous ovarian cancer treatment subgroups. Tumor tissue was taken before any definitive surgery or chemotherapy was given. TCRdb's table, derived via immunoSEQ multiplex PCR, lists solely in-frame clones and lacks some. The sample has thousands of clones, approximately 85% seen once. The specimen was tumor tissue. The receptors here all came from a human donor with high-grade serous ovarian cancer.

V is TRBV7-3 and J is TRBJ2-1; D not resolved. The CDR3 consists of 12 residues. In germline, CDR1 is SGHTA, CDR2 FQGTGA. Trimming stripped 1 base from V and 6 bases from J, with 4 bases between. The CDR3 DNA reads TGTGCCAGCAGCTTAAGCAGCAATGAGCAGTTCTTC. Its translation: CASSLSSNEQFF. Based on the CDR3 plus reference TRBV7-3 and TRBJ2-1, the full variable domain is GAGVSQTPSNKVTEKGKYVELRCDPISGHTALYWYRQSLGQGPEFLIYFQGTGAADDSGLPNDRFFAVRPEGSVSTLKIQRTERGDSAVYLCASSLSSNEQFFGPGTRLTVL.

The genes are TRBV7-9 and TRBJ2-7, with 8 positions matching TRBD1. Germline loops: CDR1 SEHNR, CDR2 FQNEAQ (reference sequence). The J segment lost 0 bases and the V segment lost 5 bases, leaving 3 bases of the junction unmatched. The CDR3 contains 14 residues. The CDR3, as DNA: TGTGCCAGCAGCCCCGGGACAGGCTCCTACGAGCAGTACTTC. It is translated as CASSPGTGSYEQYF.

In this sample, this clone turned up a few times. The V gene is TRBV5-8, the J gene TRBJ1-3; no clear D. The CDR3 runs to 14 residues. The germline V and J ends were trimmed by 0 bases and 4 bases, with 8 bases remaining between them. Germline CDR1 reads SGHTS; CDR2 reads YDEGEE. The CDR3 bases are TGTGCCAGCAGCTTGGGGACCAACGGAAACACCATATATTTT. This gives the protein CASSLGTNGNTIYF.

The sample holds a few counts of this clone. The chain couples TRBV28 to TRBJ1-2; D not certain. Germline lookup yields CDR1 MDHEN and CDR2 SYDVKM. CDR3 size: 12 residues. The V end lost 4 bases, the J end lost 7 bases, and 10 bases lay between the germline ends. The CDR3: CASSSEVGGYTF. CDR3 bases: TGTGCCAGCAGTTCAGAGGTCGGTGGCTACACCTTC.

This clone was observed once. The chain couples TRBV2 to TRBJ2-5; 11 nucleotides match TRBD2. Losses at the gene ends were 6 bases for V and 9 bases for J; bases not matched to a gene: 9. This CDR3 has 14 residues. From germline, CDR1 is SNHLY and CDR2 FYNNEI. CDR3 in DNA: TGTGCCAGCAGGGTAGCGGGGGGGCCCGGGGCCCAGTACTTC. Its translation: CASRVAGGPGAQYF.

CDR3 sequence: CASSPDGEGRQYF. The CDR3 DNA follows: TGCGCCAGCAGCCCGGACGGTGAGGGTAGGCAGTACTTC. This chain uses TRBV5-1 with TRBJ2-7, with D possibly TRBD2 on 5 matching bases. V dropped 4 bases and J dropped 9 bases, with 17 bases sitting between them. The CDR3 runs 13 residues. Germline values: CDR1 SGHRS, CDR2 YFSETQ.

This clone showed up just once. The J gene is TRBJ2-7, the V gene TRBV19; D remains unclear. The germline CDR1 and CDR2 sequences are LNHDA and SQIVND (reference sequence). Trimming left V 5 bases short and J 7 bases short, with 15 bases between. The CDR3 runs 13 residues. In nucleotides, the CDR3 is TGTGCCAGTAGTTTTGGGGAATACGTAGAGCAGTACTTC. This codes for CASSFGEYVEQYF.

V gene TRBV7-6 combines with J gene TRBJ2-3, with 8 bases that match TRBD1. CDR3 length: 14 residues. V trimming: 5 bases; J trimming: 7 bases; junction bases outside the gene matches: 8. Germline V gene data show CDR1 as SGHVS and CDR2 as FNYEAQ. This chain's CDR3 is CASSGDRKSHTQYF. As DNA, the CDR3 is TGTGCCAGCAGCGGGGACAGGAAATCCCATACGCAGTATTTT.

The rearrangement links TRBV5-4 to TRBJ2-7; D call uncertain. The CDR3 covers 13 residues. Looked up from germline, CDR1 is SGHNT and CDR2 is YYREEE (reference sequence). Trimming took 0 bases from V and 6 from J, leaving 10 bases between them. The CDR3 DNA is TGTGCCAGCAGCTTGGTCGTAGCCGGCGAGCAGTACTTC. It translates to CASSLVVAGEQYF.

The chain has TRBV15 and TRBJ2-3; D is perhaps TRBD1 (6 bases). This CDR3 is 14 amino acids long. Trimming cost V 5 bases and J 4 bases, with 13 bases left between them. From germline, CDR1 is LNHNV and CDR2 YYDKDF (reference sequence). The DNA of the CDR3 is TGTGCCACCAGCGCCCGACAGGAATCAGATACGCAGTATTTT. Protein: CATSARQESDTQYF.

The J gene is TRBJ2-7, the V gene TRBV23-1; a weak D match, TRBD2 (6 bases). TRBV23-1 is labeled an ORF, and its function is uncertain. CDR3 size: 14 residues. Trimming stripped 5 bases from V and 4 bases from J, with 15 bases between. In nucleotides, the CDR3 is TGCGCCAGCAGTATTCGAACGGGGGTGTACGAGCAGTACTTC. This translates into CASSIRTGVYEQYF.

On this clone: A junction end diverges from the germline sequence, so it may reflect a read error. This sequence joins TRBV18 and TRBJ2-7, with 9 nucleotides matching TRBD2. This CDR3 region has 18 residues. Germline V gives CDR1 KGHSH, CDR2 LQKENI. Written as DNA, the CDR3 is TGTGCCAGCTCCCCTAGCCCGATTGGGCGGGGGGGCTCCTCCGAGCAGTACTTC. It yields the protein CASSPSPIGRGGSSEQYF.

This clone was detected only a few times. This chain links TRBV28 with TRBJ2-3, with 14 bases aligning to TRBD2. The V gene end was trimmed by 6 bases and the J gene end by 2 bases; junction bases not matched to a gene: 4. The CDR3 has 16 amino acids. CDR1 and CDR2 (germline): MDHEN, SYDVKM. For the CDR3, the DNA is TGTGCCAGCAGCCAGACTAGCGGGGGGGCCACAGATACGCAGTATTTT. Its protein is CASSQTSGGATDTQYF. The full variable domain, its missing parts supplied by reference TRBV28 and TRBJ2-3, is DVKVTQSSRYLVKRTGEKVFLECVQDMDHENMFWYRQDPGLGLRLIYFSYDVKMKEKGDIPEGYSVSREKKERFSLILESASTNQTSMYLCASSQTSGGATDTQYFGPGTRLTVL.

V is TRBV1 and J is TRBJ2-7; the table's D gene call, TRBD2, was not cross checked with the DNA. TRBV1 is assigned pseudogene status. The CDR3 spans 15 residues. CDR3 DNA: TGCACCAGCAGCCAGGGACTAGCGGGCATCTACGAGCAGTACTTC. It translates to CTSSQGLAGIYEQYF.

The chain recombines TRBV29-1 with TRBJ1-2; possible D gene TRBD1, 6 bases. V lost 3 bases and J 7 bases, leaving 9 bases between the germline ends. This CDR3 is built from 11 residues. Germline V gives CDR1 SQVTM, CDR2 ANQGSEA. The CDR3 nucleotides read TGCAGCGTTGAGGGGGCGGGTGGCTACACCTTC. Translated: CSVEGAGGYTF.

The rearrangement uses TRBV14 and TRBJ2-3; 13 bases map to TRBD2. V was pared by 4 bases and J by 5 bases, with 3 bases of the junction left unmatched. Germline values: CDR1 SGHDN, CDR2 FVKESK. The CDR3 has 15 amino acids. The CDR3 protein is CASSRGTSGIDTQYF. The DNA for the CDR3 is TGTGCCAGCAGCCGCGGGACTAGCGGGATAGATACGCAGTATTTT.

V usage is TRBV4-1 and J usage is TRBJ2-3; no firm D call. The CDR3 spans 12 residues. V was shortened by 1 base and J by 4 bases, with 3 bases between the two germline ends. Germline CDR1 is MGHRA and CDR2 is YSYEKL. CDR3 protein: CASSQVSDTQYF. CDR3 nucleotide sequence: TGCGCCAGCAGCCAAGTATCAGATACGCAGTATTTT.

The V and J genes are TRBV29-1 and TRBJ1-2; D possibly corresponds to TRBD1 (5 bases). Trimming took off 7 bases at V and 7 bases at J, with 22 bases between the two ends. The CDR3 spans 14 residues. CDR1 and CDR2 (germline): SQVTM, ANQGSEA. This chain's CDR3 is CSAGVSDRLPGYTF. The CDR3 coding sequence is TGCAGCGCCGGGGTGAGTGACAGACTCCCTGGCTACACCTTC.

The DNA for the CDR3 is TGTGCCAGCAGTGAAGCAACAGGGGTGGTGTCACCCCTCCACTTT. Encoded protein: CASSEATGVVSPLHF. This chain connects TRBV6-1 to TRBJ1-6, with TRBD1 identical over 7 bases. CDR3 length: 15 amino acids. CDR1 MNHNS and CDR2 SASEGT come from the germline V gene. The junction had 6 bases not matched to a gene; V was cut back by 0 bases and J by 10 bases.